Below, 13 T cell receptor beta chains from the same sample are listed, as sequenced in a study of blood T cell repertoires in COVID-19. Measured with immunoSEQ multiplex PCR; TCRdb has only the in-frame clones, and not every one. The sample holds about 380,000 clones, approximately 87% seen once. The specimen was PBMCs or T cells enriched from blood (not recorded which). All receptors come from a man aged 25 to 45 who had recovered from COVID-19.

The chain couples TRBV6-5 to TRBJ1-1, with a possible D match to TRBD1 (5 bases). Germline V gene lookup returns CDR1 MNHEY and CDR2 SVGAGI. The germline V and J ends were trimmed by 8 bases and 6 bases, with 16 bases remaining between them. This CDR3 is 13 amino acids long. The CDR3 coding sequence is TGTGCCAGCCGCCCGTTGGGGGAGGCTGAAGCTTTCTTT. It encodes CASRPLGEAEAFF.

This clone was observed a few times. This chain links TRBV10-1 with TRBJ1-6; 7 positions agree with TRBD1. The CDR3 contains 14 residues. The junction had 7 bases not matched to a gene; V was cut back by 5 bases and J by 9 bases. CDR1 is WNHNN, CDR2 SYGVQD, per germline (reference sequence). The chain's CDR3 is CASSPGQLGSPLHF. The CDR3, as DNA: TGCGCCAGCAGTCCGGGACAGCTTGGTTCACCCCTCCACTTT.

The chain couples TRBV9 to TRBJ2-1; 10 bases line up with TRBD2. The CDR3 is made up of 16 amino acids. V was clipped by 0 bases and J by 4 bases; unmatched bases: 4. CDR1 is SGDLS, CDR2 YYNGEE, per germline. CDR3 residues: CASSVDIAGGYNEQFF. DNA of the CDR3: TGTGCCAGCAGCGTAGACATAGCGGGGGGTTACAATGAGCAGTTCTTC.

V and J are TRBV15 and TRBJ1-1, with D unresolved. Germline CDR1 LNHNV, CDR2 YYDKDF (reference sequence). The ends were cut back, 0 bases at V and 8 bases at J, with 7 bases in the middle. This CDR3 has 12 amino acids. The CDR3 DNA reads as TGTGCCACCAGCAGAGACAGGTTCGAAGCTTTCTTT. Its protein product is CATSRDRFEAFF.

This CDR3 is CASSYRVKDEQYF. DNA of the CDR3: TGTGCCAGTAGCTACAGGGTTAAGGACGAGCAGTACTTC. The chain has TRBV19 and TRBJ2-7; D possibly corresponds to TRBD1 (6 bases). CDR3 length: 13 residues. Germline CDR1 reads LNHDA; CDR2 reads SQIVND (reference sequence). With 6 bases removed from V and 5 bases from J, the gap between germline ends came to 14 bases.

The chain has TRBV19 and TRBJ1-5; D ambiguous. V was pared by 6 bases and J by 1 base, with 7 bases between. Germline V gene lookup returns CDR1 LNHDA and CDR2 SQIVND (reference sequence). The CDR3 is 13 residues long. The CDR3 DNA is TGTGCCAGTAGGCTTAGAAGCAATCAGCCCCAGCATTTT. Its protein product is CASRLRSNQPQHF.

The CDR3 DNA reads as TGTGCCAGCAGCACCCTACAGGGTTACGGCTATGGCTACACCTTC. This sequence encodes CASSTLQGYGYGYTF. This chain links TRBV7-8 with TRBJ1-2, with TRBD1 as a possible D gene (6 bases). The CDR3 covers 15 residues. Per the germline V gene, CDR1 is SGHVS and CDR2 is FQNEAQ. Trimming removed 5 bases at V and 4 bases at J, with 17 bases between.

This chain connects TRBV5-1 to TRBJ2-7; TRBD1 matches at 7 bases. The CDR3 is made up of 15 amino acids. Germline V gene data show CDR1 as SGHRS and CDR2 as YFSETQ. With 4 bases clipped from V and 7 bases from J, the junction kept 14 bases outside the gene matches. CDR3 sequence reads: CASSTAFTGVREQYF. CDR3 nucleotides: TGCGCCAGCAGCACCGCCTTTACAGGGGTACGGGAGCAGTACTTC.

This chain links TRBV5-1 with TRBJ1-1, with D unclear. V lost 0 bases and J lost 8, with 8 bases in between. Germline CDR1 and CDR2: SGHRS and YFSETQ. CDR3 size: 12 residues. The CDR3 is CASSLDGGEAFF. As DNA, the CDR3 is TGCGCCAGCAGCTTGGACGGCGGAGAAGCTTTCTTT.

The CDR3 is CASGDGGSWGNTIYF. CDR3 DNA sequence: TGTGCCAGCGGGGACGGGGGGAGCTGGGGAAACACCATATATTTT. The chain uses TRBV7-8 and TRBJ1-3; weak D call: TRBD1 (5 bases). V lost 8 bases and J lost 4, with 18 bases in between. The CDR3 is made up of 15 amino acids. Germline V gene data show CDR1 as SGHVS and CDR2 as FQNEAQ.

This chain joins TRBV7-9 and TRBJ1-3; 8 bases map to TRBD1. Germline V CDR1 and CDR2: SEHNR, FQNEAQ (reference sequence). The junction had 10 bases not matched to a gene; V was cut back by 2 bases and J by 4 bases. This CDR3 contains 17 residues. CDR3: CASSLSAGGLSGNTIYF. CDR3 in DNA: TGTGCCAGCAGCTTATCGGCAGGGGGCCTGTCCGGAAACACCATATATTTT.

In DNA form, the CDR3 reads TGTGCCAGCAGCGACCCGTTAACAGGGATTTCGAACACCGGGGAGCTGTTTTTT. Translation gives CASSDPLTGISNTGELFF. The chain couples TRBV9 to TRBJ2-2, with a possible D match to TRBD1 (6 bases). Germline assignment: CDR1 SGDLS and CDR2 YYNGEE. This CDR3 spans 18 amino acids. Trimming pared 3 bases from V and 0 bases from J, leaving 18 bases between.

V and J are TRBV6-1 and TRBJ2-7; D is ambiguous. V was shortened by 1 base and J by 5 bases, with 15 bases between the two germline ends. The germline gives CDR1 MNHNS, CDR2 SASEGT. CDR3 length: 15 amino acids. CDR3 in amino acids: CASSEGWARSNEQYF. DNA for the CDR3: TGTGCCAGCAGTGAAGGGTGGGCTCGCTCGAACGAGCAGTACTTC.